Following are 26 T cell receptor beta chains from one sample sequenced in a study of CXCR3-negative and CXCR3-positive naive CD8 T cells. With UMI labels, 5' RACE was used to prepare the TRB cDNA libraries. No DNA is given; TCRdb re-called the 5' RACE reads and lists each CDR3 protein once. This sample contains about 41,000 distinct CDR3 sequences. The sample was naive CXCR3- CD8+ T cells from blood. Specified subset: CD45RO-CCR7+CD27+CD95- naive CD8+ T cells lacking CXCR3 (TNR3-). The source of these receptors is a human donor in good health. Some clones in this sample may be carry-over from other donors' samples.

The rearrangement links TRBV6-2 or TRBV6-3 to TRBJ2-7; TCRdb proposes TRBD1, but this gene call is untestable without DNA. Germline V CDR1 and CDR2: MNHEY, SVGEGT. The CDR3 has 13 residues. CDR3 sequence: CASSGRGAYEQYF.

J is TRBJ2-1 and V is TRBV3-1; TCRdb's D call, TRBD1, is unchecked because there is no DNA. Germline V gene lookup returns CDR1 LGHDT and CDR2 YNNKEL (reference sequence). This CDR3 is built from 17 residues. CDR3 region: CASSPVRDSLSYNEQFF.

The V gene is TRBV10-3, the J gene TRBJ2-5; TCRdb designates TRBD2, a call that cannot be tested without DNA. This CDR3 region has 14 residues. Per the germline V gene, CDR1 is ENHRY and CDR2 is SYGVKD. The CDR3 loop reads CAISAAGVGETQYF.

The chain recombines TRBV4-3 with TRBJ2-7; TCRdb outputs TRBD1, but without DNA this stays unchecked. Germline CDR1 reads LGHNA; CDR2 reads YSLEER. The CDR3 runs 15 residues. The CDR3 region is CASSQEEGASYEQYF.

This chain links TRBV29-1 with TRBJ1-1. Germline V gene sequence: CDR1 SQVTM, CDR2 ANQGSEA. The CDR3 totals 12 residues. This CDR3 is CSVDGLNTEAFF.

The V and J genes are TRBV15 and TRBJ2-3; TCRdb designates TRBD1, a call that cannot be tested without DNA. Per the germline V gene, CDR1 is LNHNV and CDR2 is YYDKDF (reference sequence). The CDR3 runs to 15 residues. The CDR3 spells CATSVRGFGTDTQYF.

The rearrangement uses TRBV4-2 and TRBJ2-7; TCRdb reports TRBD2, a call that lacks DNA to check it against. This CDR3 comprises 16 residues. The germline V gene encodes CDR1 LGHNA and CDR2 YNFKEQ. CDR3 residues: CASSHELADHSYEQYF.

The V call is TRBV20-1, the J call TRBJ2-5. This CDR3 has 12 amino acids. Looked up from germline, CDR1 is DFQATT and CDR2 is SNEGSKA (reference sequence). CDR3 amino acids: CSARDTGETQYF.

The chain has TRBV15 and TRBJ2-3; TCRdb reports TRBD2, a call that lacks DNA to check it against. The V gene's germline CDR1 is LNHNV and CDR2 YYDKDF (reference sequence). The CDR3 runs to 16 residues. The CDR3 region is CATSIGTSGTTDTQYF.

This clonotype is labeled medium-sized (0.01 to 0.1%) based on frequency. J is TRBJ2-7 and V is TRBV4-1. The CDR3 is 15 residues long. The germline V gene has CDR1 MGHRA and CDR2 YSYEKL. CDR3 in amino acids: CASSQGIRSVLEQYF.

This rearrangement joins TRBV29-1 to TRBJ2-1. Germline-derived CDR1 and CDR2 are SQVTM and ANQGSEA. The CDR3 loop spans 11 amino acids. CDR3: CSVEENNEQFF.

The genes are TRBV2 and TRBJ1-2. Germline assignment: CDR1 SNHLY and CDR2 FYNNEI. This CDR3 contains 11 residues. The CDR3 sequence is CASSHSPRNTF. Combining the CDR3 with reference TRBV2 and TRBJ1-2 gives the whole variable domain EPEVTQTPSHQVTQMGQEVILRCVPISNHLYFYWYRQILGQKVEFLVSFYNNEISEKSEIFDDQFSVERPDGSNFTLKIRSTKLEDSAMYFCASSHSPRNTFGSGTRLTVV.

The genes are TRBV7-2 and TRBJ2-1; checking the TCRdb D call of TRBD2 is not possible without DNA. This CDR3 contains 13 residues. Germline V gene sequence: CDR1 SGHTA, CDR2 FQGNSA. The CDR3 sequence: CASSFGRWYEQFF.

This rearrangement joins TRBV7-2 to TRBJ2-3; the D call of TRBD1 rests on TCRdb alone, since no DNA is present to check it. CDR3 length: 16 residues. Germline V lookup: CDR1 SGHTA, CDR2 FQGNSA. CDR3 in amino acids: CASSWPDRDRTDTQYF.

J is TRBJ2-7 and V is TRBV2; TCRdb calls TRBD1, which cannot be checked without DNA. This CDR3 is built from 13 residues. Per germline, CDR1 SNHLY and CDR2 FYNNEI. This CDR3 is CASSEARGYEQYF.

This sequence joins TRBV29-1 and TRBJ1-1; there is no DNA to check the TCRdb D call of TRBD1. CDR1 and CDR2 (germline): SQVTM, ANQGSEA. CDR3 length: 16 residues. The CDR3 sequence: CSVEDLGQVMNTEAFF.

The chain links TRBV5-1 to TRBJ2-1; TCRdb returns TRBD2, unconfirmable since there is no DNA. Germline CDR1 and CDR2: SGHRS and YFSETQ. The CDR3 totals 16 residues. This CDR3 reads CASSPPAVKDYNEQFF.

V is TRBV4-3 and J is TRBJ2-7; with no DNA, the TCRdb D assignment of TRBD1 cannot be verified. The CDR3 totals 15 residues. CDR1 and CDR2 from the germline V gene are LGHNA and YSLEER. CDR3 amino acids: CASSQDGTGRYEQYF.

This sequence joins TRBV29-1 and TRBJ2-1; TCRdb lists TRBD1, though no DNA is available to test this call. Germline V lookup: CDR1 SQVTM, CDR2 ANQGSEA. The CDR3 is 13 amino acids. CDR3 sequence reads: CSVRQGAGNEQFF.

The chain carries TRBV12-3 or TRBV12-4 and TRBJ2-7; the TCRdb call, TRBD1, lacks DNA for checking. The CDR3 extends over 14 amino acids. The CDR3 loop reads CASRATGKFYEQYF.

Here the CDR3 reads CASSFTGNTDTQYF. The gene calls are TRBV7-3 and TRBJ2-3. The V gene's germline CDR1 is SGHTA and CDR2 FQGTGA. The CDR3 extends over 14 amino acids. Full variable domain (rest looked up from reference TRBV7-3 and TRBJ2-3): GAGVSQTPSNKVTEKGKYVELRCDPISGHTALYWYRQSLGQGPEFLIYFQGTGAADDSGLPNDRFFAVRPEGSVSTLKIQRTERGDSAVYLCASSFTGNTDTQYFGPGTRLTVL.

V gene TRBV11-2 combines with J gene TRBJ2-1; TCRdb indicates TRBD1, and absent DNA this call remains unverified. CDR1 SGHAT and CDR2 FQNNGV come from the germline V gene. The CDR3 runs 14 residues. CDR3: CASSHIGGYNEQFF. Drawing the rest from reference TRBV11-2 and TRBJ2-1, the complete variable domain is EAGVAQSPRYKIIEKRQSVAFWCNPISGHATLYWYQQILGQGPKLLIQFQNNGVVDDSQLPKDRFSAERLKGVDSTLKIQPAKLEDSAVYLCASSHIGGYNEQFFGPGTRLTVL.

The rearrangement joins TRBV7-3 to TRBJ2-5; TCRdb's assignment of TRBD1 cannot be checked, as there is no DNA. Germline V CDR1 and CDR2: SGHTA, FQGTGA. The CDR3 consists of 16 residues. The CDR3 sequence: CASSLGGQGLGETQYF.

The CDR3 reads CASSLAGGGFQPQHF. The V gene is TRBV28, the J gene TRBJ1-5; TCRdb gives TRBD1 as the D gene, but with no DNA this cannot be confirmed. Germline CDR1 MDHEN, CDR2 SYDVKM. The CDR3 sequence is 15 residues long.

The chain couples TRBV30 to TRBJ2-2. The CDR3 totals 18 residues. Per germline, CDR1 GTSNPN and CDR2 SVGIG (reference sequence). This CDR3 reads CAWSVVGRSIANTGELFF.

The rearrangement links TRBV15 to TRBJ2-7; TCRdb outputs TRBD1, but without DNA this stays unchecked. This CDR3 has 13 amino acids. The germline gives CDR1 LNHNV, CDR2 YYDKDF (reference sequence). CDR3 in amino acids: CATEGTHQDEQYF. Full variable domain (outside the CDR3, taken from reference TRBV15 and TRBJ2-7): DAMVIQNPRYQVTQFGKPVTLSCSQTLNHNVMYWYQQKSSQAPKLLFHYYDKDFNNEADTPDNFQSRRPNTSFCFLDIRSPGLGDTAMYLCATEGTHQDEQYFGPGTRLTVT.